This T cell receptor (beta chain) was sequenced during a study of tumor-infiltrating lymphocytes in primary liver carcinoma. Overall study context: Those enrolled were patients of both sexes, who were aged 30 to 69 years.

Total RNA (around 500 ng) served as template for TCR beta cDNA synthesis primed by a constant-region primer. Amplification in three nested multiplex PCR rounds with slightly modified ARM-PCR gave rise to TCR beta libraries. A C-beta reverse primer was combined with TRBV1-TRBV30 forward primers in the first two PCR rounds, and each round had roughly 9 cycles. From the multiplex PCR reads, TCRdb called clonotypes with MiXCR, one entry per CDR3 protein. Among hundreds of thousands of distinct CDR3 sequences listed, 65% were seen once. The authors took blood RNA from unsorted whole blood and also extracted germline DNA. V dropped 5 bases and J dropped 7; count of bases not matched to a gene: 9. The CDR3 has 13 residues. Germline V lookup: CDR1 GTSNPN, CDR2 SVGIG (reference sequence).

The chain employs TRBV30 and TRBJ1-2, with 8 bases fitting TRBD1. The sequenced sample was peripheral blood. This sequence originates from a man aged 40-55 years with primary liver carcinoma and hepatitis B virus infection. The CDR3, as DNA: TGTGCCTGGCAGGGGGCCCCCCGTGCTGGCTACACCTTC. Translating gives CAWQGAPRAGYTF.